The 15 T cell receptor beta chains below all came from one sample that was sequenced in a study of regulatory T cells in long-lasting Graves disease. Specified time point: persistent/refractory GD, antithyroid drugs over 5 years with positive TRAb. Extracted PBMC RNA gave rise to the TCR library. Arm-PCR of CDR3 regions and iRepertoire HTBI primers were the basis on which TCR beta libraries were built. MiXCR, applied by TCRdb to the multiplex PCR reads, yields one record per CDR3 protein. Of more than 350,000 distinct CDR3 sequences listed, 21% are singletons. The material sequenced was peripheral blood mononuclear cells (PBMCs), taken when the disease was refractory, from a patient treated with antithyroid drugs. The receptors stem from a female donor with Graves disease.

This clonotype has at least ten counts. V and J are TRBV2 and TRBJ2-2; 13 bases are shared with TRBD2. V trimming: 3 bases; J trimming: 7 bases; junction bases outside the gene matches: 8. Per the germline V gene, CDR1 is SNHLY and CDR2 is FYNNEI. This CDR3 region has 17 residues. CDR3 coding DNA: TGTGCCAGCAGTGATTCACTAGCGGGAGGGCCGGGCGGGGAGCTGTTTTTT. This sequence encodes CASSDSLAGGPGGELFF.

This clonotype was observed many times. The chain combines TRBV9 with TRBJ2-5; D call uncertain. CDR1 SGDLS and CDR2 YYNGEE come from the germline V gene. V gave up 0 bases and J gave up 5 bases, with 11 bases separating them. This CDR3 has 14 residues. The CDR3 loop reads CASSVGVLGETQYF. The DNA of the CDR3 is TGTGCCAGCAGCGTAGGAGTTTTGGGCGAGACCCAGTACTTC.

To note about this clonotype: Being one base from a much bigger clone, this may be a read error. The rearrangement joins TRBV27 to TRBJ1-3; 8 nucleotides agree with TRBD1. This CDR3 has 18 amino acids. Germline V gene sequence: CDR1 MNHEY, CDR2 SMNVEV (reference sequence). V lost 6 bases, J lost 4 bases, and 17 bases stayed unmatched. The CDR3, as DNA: TGTGCCAGCAGGAACAGCTACCAGGGGGCGAACTCCGGAAACACCATATATTTT. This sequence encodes CASRNSYQGANSGNTIYF.

CDR3 sequence (DNA): TGCAGTGCTAGAGTCCCCGACAGGATTGAAGCTTTCTTT. It codes for CSARVPDRIEAFF. The V gene is TRBV20-1, the J gene TRBJ1-1, with a tentative D call TRBD1 (6 bases). Trimming shortened V by 1 base and J by 7 bases, and 13 bases separated the two germline ends. The CDR3 spans 13 residues. From germline, CDR1 is DFQATT and CDR2 SNEGSKA (reference sequence).

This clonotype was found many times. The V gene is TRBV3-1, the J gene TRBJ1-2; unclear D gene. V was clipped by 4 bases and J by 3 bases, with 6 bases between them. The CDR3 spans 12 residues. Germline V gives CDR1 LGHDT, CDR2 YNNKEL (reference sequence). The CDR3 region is CASSRRDYGYTF. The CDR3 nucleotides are TGTGCCAGCAGCCGCCGAGACTATGGCTACACCTTC.

CDR3 amino acids: CASSLITGVETQYF. The CDR3 DNA reads as TGTGCCAGCAGTTTAATAACAGGGGTGGAGACCCAGTACTTC. The J gene is TRBJ2-5, the V gene TRBV27, with 7 bases identical to TRBD1. After removal of 2 bases from V and 5 bases from J, the junction contained 5 bases not matched to a gene. Germline loops: CDR1 MNHEY, CDR2 SMNVEV (reference sequence). The CDR3 runs 14 residues.

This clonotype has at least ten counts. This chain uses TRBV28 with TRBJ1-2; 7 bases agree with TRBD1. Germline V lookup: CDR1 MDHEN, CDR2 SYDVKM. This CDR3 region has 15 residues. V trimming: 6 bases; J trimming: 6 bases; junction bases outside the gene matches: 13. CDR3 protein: CASSHPRDRRHGYTF. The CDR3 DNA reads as TGTGCCAGCAGCCACCCAAGGGACAGAAGGCATGGCTACACCTTC.

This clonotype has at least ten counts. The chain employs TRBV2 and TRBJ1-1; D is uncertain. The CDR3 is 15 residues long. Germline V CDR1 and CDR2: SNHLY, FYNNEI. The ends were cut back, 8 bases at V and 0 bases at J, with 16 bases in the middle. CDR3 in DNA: TGTGCCAGCTATGAGGACGGACGAATGAACACTGAAGCTTTCTTT. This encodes CASYEDGRMNTEAFF. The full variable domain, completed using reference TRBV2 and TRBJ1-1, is EPEVTQTPSHQVTQMGQEVILRCVPISNHLYFYWYRQILGQKVEFLVSFYNNEISEKSEIFDDQFSVERPDGSNFTLKIRSTKLEDSAMYFCASYEDGRMNTEAFFGQGTRLTVV.

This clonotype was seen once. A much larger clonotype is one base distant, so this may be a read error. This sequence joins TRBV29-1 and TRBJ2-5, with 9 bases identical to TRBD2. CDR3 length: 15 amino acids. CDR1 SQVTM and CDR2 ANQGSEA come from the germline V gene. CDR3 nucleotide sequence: TGCAGCGTCGCGACCGGGACTAGCCGCCAAGGGACCCAGTACTTC. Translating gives CSVATGTSRQGTQYF.

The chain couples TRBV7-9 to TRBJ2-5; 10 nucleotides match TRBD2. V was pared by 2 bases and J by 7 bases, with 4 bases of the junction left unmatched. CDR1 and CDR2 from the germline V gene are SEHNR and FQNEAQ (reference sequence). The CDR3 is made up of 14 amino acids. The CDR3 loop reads CASSLLAGEGTQYF. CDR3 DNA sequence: TGTGCCAGCAGCTTACTAGCGGGAGAAGGGACCCAGTACTTC.

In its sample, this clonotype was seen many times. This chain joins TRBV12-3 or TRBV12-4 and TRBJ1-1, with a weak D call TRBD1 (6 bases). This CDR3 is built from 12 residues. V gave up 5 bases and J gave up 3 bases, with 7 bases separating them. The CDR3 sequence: CASSRQDTEAFF. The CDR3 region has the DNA TGTGCCAGCAGTAGACAGGACACTGAAGCTTTCTTT.

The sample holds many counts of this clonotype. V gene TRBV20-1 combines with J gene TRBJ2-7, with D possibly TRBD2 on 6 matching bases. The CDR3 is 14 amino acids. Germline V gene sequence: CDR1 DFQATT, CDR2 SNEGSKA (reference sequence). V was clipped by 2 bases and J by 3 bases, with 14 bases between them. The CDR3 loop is CSARNGEDYYEQYF. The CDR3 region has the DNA TGCAGTGCTAGAAATGGGGAGGACTACTACGAGCAGTACTTC.

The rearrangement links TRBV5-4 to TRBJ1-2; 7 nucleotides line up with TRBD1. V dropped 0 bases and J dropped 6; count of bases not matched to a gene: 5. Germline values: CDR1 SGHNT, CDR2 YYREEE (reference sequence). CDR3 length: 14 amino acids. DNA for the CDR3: TGTGCCAGCAGCTTGGGGCAGGGGGGCAATGGCTACACCTTC. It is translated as CASSLGQGGNGYTF.

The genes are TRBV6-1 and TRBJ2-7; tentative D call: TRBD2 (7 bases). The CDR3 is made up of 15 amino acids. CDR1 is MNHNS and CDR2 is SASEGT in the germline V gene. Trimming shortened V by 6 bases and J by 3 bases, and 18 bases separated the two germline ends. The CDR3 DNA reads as TGTGCCAGCAGAGGGGGGGCGTTGGGAGGCTACGAGCAGTACTTC. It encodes CASRGGALGGYEQYF.

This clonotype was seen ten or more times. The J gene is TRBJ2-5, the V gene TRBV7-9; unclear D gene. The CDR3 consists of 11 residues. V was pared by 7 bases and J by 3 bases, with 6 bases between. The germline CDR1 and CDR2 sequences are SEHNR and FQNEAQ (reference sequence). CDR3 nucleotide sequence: TGTGCCAGCAAAGAGGAAGAGACCCAGTACTTC. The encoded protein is CASKEEETQYF.